The 21 T cell receptor beta chains below come from one sample, sequenced in a study of lymphopenia after photon versus proton radiotherapy. This table comes from immunoSEQ multiplex PCR, and its TCRdb copy is limited to in-frame clones, with some not included. The table records 150,000 to 200,000 clones, more than 85% of them present only once. The material was peripheral blood, obtained from a patient treated with photon-based radiotherapy. The receptors were gathered from a man in his forties or fifties with gastric cancer.

The chain combines TRBV2 with TRBJ1-4; D perhaps matches TRBD1 (6 bases). CDR3 length: 14 residues. Germline lookup yields CDR1 SNHLY and CDR2 FYNNEI. The V gene lost 2 bases and the J gene lost 5 bases, with 9 bases spanning the gap. The CDR3 region has the DNA TGTGCCAGCAGTGAAAGACAGGAGAATGAAAAACTGTTTTTT. It codes for CASSERQENEKLFF.

This clone was observed a few times. The rearrangement uses TRBV19 and TRBJ2-3, with D tentatively TRBD1 (6 bases). V dropped 5 bases and J dropped 2 bases, with 8 bases sitting between them. Per the germline V gene, CDR1 is LNHDA and CDR2 is SQIVND (reference sequence). This CDR3 comprises 13 residues. This CDR3 is CASSGQNTDTQYF. The CDR3 coding sequence is TGTGCCAGTAGTGGACAGAACACAGATACGCAGTATTTT.

This chain links TRBV5-6 with TRBJ2-4; TRBD2 matches 7 bases. Germline V gene data show CDR1 as SGHDT and CDR2 as YYEEEE. This CDR3 comprises 16 residues. The V gene end was trimmed by 7 bases and the J gene end by 0 bases; junction bases not matched to a gene: 10. CDR3 region: CASSPTRERAKNIQYF. As DNA, the CDR3 is TGTGCCAGCTCACCCACGCGGGAGCGAGCCAAAAACATTCAGTACTTC.

This chain uses TRBV19 with TRBJ2-5, with 12 bases identical to TRBD2. Germline CDR1 reads LNHDA; CDR2 reads SQIVND (reference sequence). The CDR3 has 13 residues. After removal of 5 bases from V and 5 bases from J, the junction contained 0 bases not matched to a gene. CDR3 coding DNA: TGTGCCAGTAGTGGGACTAGCGGGGAGACCCAGTACTTC. This encodes CASSGTSGETQYF.

The V gene is TRBV6-5, the J gene TRBJ2-1; possible D gene TRBD2, 6 bases. Trimming stripped 2 bases from V and 4 bases from J, with 12 bases between. Germline values: CDR1 MNHEY, CDR2 SVGAGI. The CDR3 spans 15 residues. The CDR3 coding sequence is TGTGCCAGCAGTTACGGGACTGCCGATTACAATGAGCAGTTCTTC. Its translation: CASSYGTADYNEQFF.

The chain has TRBV6-4 and TRBJ2-5; no definite D call. The V end lost 6 bases, the J end lost 2 bases, and 7 bases lay between the germline ends. CDR1 is MRHNA, CDR2 SNTAGT, per germline. The CDR3 runs to 12 residues. CDR3 DNA sequence: TGTGCCAGCAGGCCATATCAAGAGACCCAGTACTTC. Encoded protein: CASRPYQETQYF.

This clone occurred a few times. The chain joins TRBV7-2 to TRBJ1-1; 7 bases match TRBD1. There are 14 residues in the CDR3. The J segment lost 5 bases and the V segment lost 3 bases, leaving 6 bases of the junction unmatched. Per the germline V gene, CDR1 is SGHTA and CDR2 is FQGNSA. The CDR3 here is CASSLGQWKTEAFF. The DNA for the CDR3 is TGTGCCAGCAGCTTGGGACAGTGGAAGACTGAAGCTTTCTTT.

The V and J genes are TRBV2 and TRBJ2-3; 9 bases agree with TRBD2. The CDR3 runs 16 residues. V dropped 5 bases and J dropped 3; count of bases not matched to a gene: 9. Germline CDR1 SNHLY, CDR2 FYNNEI. The CDR3 DNA sequence: TGTGCCAGCAGTCCAAGGTCCAGCGGGAGGACAGATACGCAGTATTTT. Translating gives CASSPRSSGRTDTQYF.

This clone was detected once. The gene calls are TRBV2 and TRBJ2-7, with 10 bases matching TRBD2. The CDR3 has 15 residues. V was pared by 6 bases and J by 2 bases, with 7 bases of the junction left unmatched. CDR1 and CDR2 from the germline V gene are SNHLY and FYNNEI. As DNA, the CDR3 is TGTGCCAGCAGAACTATAGCGGGAGGACCCTACGAGCAGTACTTC. It translates to CASRTIAGGPYEQYF.

The chain has TRBV5-6 and TRBJ1-5, with 7 bases identical to TRBD1. This CDR3 region has 15 residues. V shed 2 bases, J shed 0 bases, and the junction held 2 bases outside the gene matches. Germline V CDR1 and CDR2: SGHDT, YYEEEE. CDR3 sequence (DNA): TGTGCCAGCAGCTTAGGGACAGTTAGCAATCAGCCCCAGCATTTT. It codes for CASSLGTVSNQPQHF.

The rearrangement links TRBV11-2 to TRBJ2-3, with TRBD2 as a possible D gene (6 bases). There are 18 residues in the CDR3. The V and J ends lost 1 base and 6 bases respectively, with 23 bases between them. Germline CDR1 SGHAT, CDR2 FQNNGV. CDR3 DNA: TGTGCCAGCAGCTTAGGAAGCGTCGAGGGACTCTGGGGTGATACGCAGTATTTT. It codes for CASSLGSVEGLWGDTQYF.

The CDR3 DNA sequence: TGTGCCAGCAGCGTAGATCAGGGGCCCTACGAGCAGTACTTC. Translated, it gives CASSVDQGPYEQYF. The V gene is TRBV9, the J gene TRBJ2-7, with D possibly matching TRBD1 (6 bases). Trimming cost V 0 bases and J 2 bases, with 9 bases left between them. This CDR3 comprises 14 residues. Germline loops: CDR1 SGDLS, CDR2 YYNGEE.

The chain couples TRBV14 to TRBJ2-1, with 9 bases lining up with TRBD2. The germline CDR1 and CDR2 sequences are SGHDN and FVKESK. This CDR3 contains 15 residues. Trimming took 4 bases from V and 12 from J; bases not matched to a gene: 13. The DNA for the CDR3 is TGTGCCAGCAGCCCAGAGGCTAGCGGGACGTTCGTGCAGTTCTTC. It codes for CASSPEASGTFVQFF.

This chain connects TRBV29-1 to TRBJ1-1, with D possibly being TRBD1 (6 bases). Trimming left V 4 bases short and J 1 base short, with 13 bases between. The germline V gene has CDR1 SQVTM and CDR2 ANQGSEA. This CDR3 has 14 amino acids. Here the CDR3 DNA reads TGCAGCGTTGGGGGGGGCACAGGGAACACTGAAGCTTTCTTT. Its protein is CSVGGGTGNTEAFF.

This clone showed up just once. The chain links TRBV10-3 to TRBJ2-1; D is possibly TRBD1 or TRBD2 (5 bases each). Looked up from germline, CDR1 is ENHRY and CDR2 is SYGVKD. V was shortened by 4 bases and J by 10 bases, with 8 bases between the two germline ends. The CDR3 has 11 residues. CDR3 amino acids: CAISAGTEQFF. The CDR3 nucleotides read TGTGCCATCAGTGCTGGGACGGAGCAGTTCTTC.

The rearrangement links TRBV6-5 to TRBJ2-7, with 9 bases fitting TRBD1. The CDR3 loop spans 15 amino acids. Germline CDR1 and CDR2: MNHEY and SVGAGI. V lost 6 bases and J lost 6; bases outside the gene matches: 12. The CDR3 is CASRPGTGPSGEQYF. DNA of the CDR3: TGTGCCAGCAGGCCCGGGACAGGGCCATCGGGCGAGCAGTACTTC.

The rearrangement joins TRBV5-5 to TRBJ2-7; 8 positions match TRBD1. Unmatched junction bases numbered 13, after V lost 5 bases and J lost 6 bases. The CDR3 length is 15 residues. Germline CDR1 is SGHKS and CDR2 is YYEKEE (reference sequence). The DNA for the CDR3 is TGTGCCAGCAGATCTCGACAGGGGCCCTCTCGCGAGCAGTACTTC. Protein: CASRSRQGPSREQYF.

The CDR3 nucleotides read TGTGCCAGCAGCGCTACAGGGTATGCCTACGAGCAGTACTTC. This translates into CASSATGYAYEQYF. This rearrangement joins TRBV25-1 to TRBJ2-7, with D maybe TRBD1 (6 bases). The V and J ends lost 6 bases and 2 bases respectively, with 14 bases between them. In germline, CDR1 is MGHDK, CDR2 SYGVNS. The CDR3 is 14 amino acids.

J is TRBJ1-1 and V is TRBV6-1; D gene unclear. V was trimmed by 1 base and J by 0 bases, leaving 3 bases between them. This CDR3 has 13 residues. Germline V gene data show CDR1 as MNHNS and CDR2 as SASEGT. The CDR3 region is CASSEVLNTEAFF. The CDR3 nucleotides are TGTGCCAGCAGTGAAGTATTGAACACTGAAGCTTTCTTT.

The CDR3 nucleotides read TGTGCCAGCCATCCGCGGACTAGCGGATTTTCCTACGAGCAGTACTTC. Translating it yields CASHPRTSGFSYEQYF. The J gene is TRBJ2-7, the V gene TRBV9, with 10 bases identical to TRBD2. Trimming at V came to 7 bases and at J to 1 base, leaving 11 bases not matched to a gene. Germline V gene sequence: CDR1 SGDLS, CDR2 YYNGEE. This CDR3 is built from 16 residues.

CDR3 DNA: TGTGCCATCTCAGGGGTCCTCAACACAGATACGCAGTATTTT. This encodes CAISGVLNTDTQYF. V and J are TRBV10-3 and TRBJ2-3; D is possibly TRBD1 (6 bases). This CDR3 has 14 residues. Looked up from germline, CDR1 is ENHRY and CDR2 is SYGVKD. V was trimmed by 8 bases and J by 2 bases, leaving 14 bases between them.